This T cell receptor (beta chain) was captured by sequencing in a study of T cell repertoires in cytomegalovirus infection. A single record per CDR3 protein comes from TCRdb applying MiXCR to the reads. The sample has some 150,000 distinct CDR3 sequences, over 30% seen once. The CDR3 totals 15 residues. CDR1 and CDR2 (germline): KGHDR, SFDVKD. V shed 0 bases and J shed 1 base, with 8 bases lying between them. Findings of the study overall: Predominance within the ex vivo response was attributable to HLA-C-restricted CMV-specific TCR beta clonotypes.

There are many counts of this clonotype. What it binds is not known. Specimen: CD8+ T cells from cultured PBMCs, collected from culture after CMV antigen stimulation. This TCR was sampled from a human donor in good health (CMV status not recorded). Some clones in this sample may be carry-over from other donors' samples. The chain uses TRBV24-1 and TRBJ2-5; TRBD2 might be the D (5 bases). The CDR3 sequence is CATSDLSGFQETQYF. The CDR3 DNA follows: TGTGCCACCAGTGATTTGTCGGGGTTCCAAGAGACCCAGTACTTC.